This T cell receptor (beta chain) stems from a study of identical twins. Study results and caveats: Modelling underestimated the level of out-of-frame TCR alpha sharing observed in monozygotic twins.

The CDR3 runs 14 residues. Deletions cut 0 bases from V and 3 bases from J, with 9 bases between. CDR1 is LGHDT and CDR2 is YNNKEL in the germline V gene (reference sequence). TCRdb recomputed calls from the 5' RACE reads with MiXCR, one row per CDR3 protein. The sample has about 890,000 distinct CDR3 sequences, about 12% seen once. On this clonotype itself: Its antigen is not identified.

These sequences were also reported in another study, on yellow fever vaccine responses in identical twins.

The chain links TRBV3-1 to TRBJ2-7; D perhaps matches TRBD2 (6 bases). The receptor was derived from a woman under 30 in good health. The specimen was PBMCs. The CDR3 reads CASSQEWGLYEQYF. The CDR3 nucleotides are TGTGCCAGCAGCCAAGAGTGGGGACTCTACGAGCAGTACTTC.